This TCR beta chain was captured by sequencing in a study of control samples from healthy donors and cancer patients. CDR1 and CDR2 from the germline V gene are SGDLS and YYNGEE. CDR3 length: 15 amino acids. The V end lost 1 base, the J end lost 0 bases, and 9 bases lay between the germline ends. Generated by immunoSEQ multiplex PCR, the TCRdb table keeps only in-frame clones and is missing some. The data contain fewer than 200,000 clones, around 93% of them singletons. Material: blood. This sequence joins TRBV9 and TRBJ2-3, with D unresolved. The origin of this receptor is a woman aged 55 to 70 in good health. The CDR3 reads CASSVREGSTDTQYF. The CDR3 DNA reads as TGTGCCAGCAGCGTACGAGAAGGAAGCACAGATACGCAGTATTTT.